The 17 T cell receptor beta chains below were found in one sample sequenced in a study of CD8 T cells in ankylosing spondylitis. TCRdb re-derived calls from the 5' RACE reads in MiXCR, one entry per CDR3 protein. Of about 130,000 distinct CDR3 sequences in the sample, approximately 10% are singletons; the top ten hold 3.3%. Sequencing input: blood, either unsorted or a sorted T cell fraction (not recorded which). These receptors were obtained from a male donor with ankylosing spondylitis or in good health (not recorded which).

V is TRBV20-1 and J is TRBJ2-5; weak D call: TRBD2 (5 bases). The V end was cut by 4 bases, the J end by 1 base, with 16 bases between. The CDR3 totals 15 residues. Germline V gene lookup returns CDR1 DFQATT and CDR2 SNEGSKA (reference sequence). The CDR3: CSANKPSFPQETQYF. The CDR3 DNA is TGCAGTGCTAATAAACCTAGCTTTCCCCAAGAGACCCAGTACTTC.

This clonotype was seen repeatedly, ten times or more. The rearrangement links TRBV12-3 or TRBV12-4 to TRBJ2-7, with TRBD1 matching over 7 bases. Unmatched junction bases numbered 1, after V lost 3 bases and J lost 2 bases. The CDR3 is 13 amino acids. The DNA for the CDR3 is TGTGCCAGCAGTTTCAGGGGGACCTACGAGCAGTACTTC. This sequence encodes CASSFRGTYEQYF.

This clonotype has at least ten counts. The chain links TRBV6-5 to TRBJ1-4; 7 bases map to TRBD1. Germline V gene sequence: CDR1 MNHEY, CDR2 SVGAGI. The CDR3 covers 15 residues. V dropped 5 bases and J dropped 5; count of bases not matched to a gene: 8. The CDR3 is CASSTDRVVNEKLFF. The DNA of the CDR3 is TGTGCCAGCAGTACCGACAGGGTTGTCAATGAAAAACTGTTTTTT.

This clonotype was found many times. This chain uses TRBV11-2 with TRBJ2-1; TRBD2 agrees at 8 bases. V dropped 2 bases and J dropped 1; count of bases not matched to a gene: 1. Germline loops: CDR1 SGHAT, CDR2 FQNNGV. This CDR3 comprises 15 residues. The CDR3 region has the DNA TGTGCCAGCAGCTTACGCGGGAGGTCCTACAATGAGCAGTTCTTC. As protein: CASSLRGRSYNEQFF. The full variable domain, in which reference TRBV11-2 and TRBJ2-1 provide the parts outside the CDR3, is EAGVAQSPRYKIIEKRQSVAFWCNPISGHATLYWYQQILGQGPKLLIQFQNNGVVDDSQLPKDRFSAERLKGVDSTLKIQPAKLEDSAVYLCASSLRGRSYNEQFFGPGTRLTVL.

This clonotype was counted a few times. Lacking the conserved final phenylalanine or tryptophan, this CDR3 likely reflects a read error. The chain uses TRBV3-1 and TRBJ2-1, with 10 bases matching TRBD2. The CDR3 consists of 17 residues. Germline V gene data show CDR1 as LGHDT and CDR2 as YNNKEL (reference sequence). This CDR3 is CACSRKSLAGEGNEQFS. DNA for the CDR3: TGTGCCTGCAGCCGAAAGTCTCTAGCGGGAGAAGGCAATGAGCAGTTCTCC.

In this sample, this clonotype turned up many times. The chain couples TRBV3-1 to TRBJ2-1; 14 bases are shared with TRBD2. CDR1 is LGHDT, CDR2 YNNKEL, per germline (reference sequence). This CDR3 has 16 residues. V lost 5 bases, J lost 8 bases, and 8 bases stayed unmatched. The CDR3 DNA follows: TGTGCCAGCAGCTTAGGGACTAGCGGGAGAGAGTATGAGCAGTTCTTC. Translated: CASSLGTSGREYEQFF.

A single count supports this clonotype. The V and J genes are TRBV20-1 and TRBJ2-6, with D perhaps matching TRBD1 (6 bases). The CDR3 has 19 residues. Per the germline V gene, CDR1 is DFQATT and CDR2 is SNEGSKA (reference sequence). V was clipped by 3 bases and J by 0 bases, with 21 bases between them. CDR3 protein: CSASIGTMSYSSGANVLTF. CDR3 coding DNA: TGCAGTGCTAGTATAGGGACAATGTCTTATTCCTCTGGGGCCAACGTCCTGACTTTC.

This clonotype was counted only a few times. V is TRBV5-1 and J is TRBJ2-5, with D hard to call. V lost 1 base to trimming and J lost 5 bases, with 15 bases between them. CDR1 is SGHRS, CDR2 YFSETQ, per germline. This CDR3 comprises 15 residues. The CDR3 region is CASSLMASIGETQYF. The CDR3 region has the DNA TGCGCCAGCAGCTTGATGGCTAGTATCGGGGAGACCCAGTACTTC.

The chain carries TRBV4-3 and TRBJ1-1; D not resolved. The CDR3 totals 14 residues. V was pared by 0 bases and J by 6 bases, with 11 bases between. Germline values: CDR1 LGHNA, CDR2 YSLEER. CDR3 sequence reads: CASSQDLGTSEAFF. In DNA, the CDR3 is TGCGCCAGCAGCCAAGATCTGGGAACTTCTGAAGCTTTCTTT.

Only a few counts were recorded for this clonotype. This sequence joins TRBV28 and TRBJ2-1, with TRBD2 matching 10 bases. Germline V gene lookup returns CDR1 MDHEN and CDR2 SYDVKM. The V segment lost 7 bases and the J segment 1 base; nucleotides outside the gene matches: 10. The length of the CDR3 is 17 residues. CDR3 in amino acids: CASTLAGKLKSYNEQFF. CDR3 in DNA: TGTGCCAGCACACTAGCGGGAAAACTCAAATCCTACAATGAGCAGTTCTTC. Full variable domain (outside the CDR3, taken from reference TRBV28 and TRBJ2-1): DVKVTQSSRYLVKRTGEKVFLECVQDMDHENMFWYRQDPGLGLRLIYFSYDVKMKEKGDIPEGYSVSREKKERFSLILESASTNQTSMYLCASTLAGKLKSYNEQFFGPGTRLTVL.

At least ten counts were recorded for this clonotype. The chain links TRBV12-3 or TRBV12-4 to TRBJ1-1, with 11 nucleotides matching TRBD1. V shed 5 bases and J 5 bases; nucleotides not matched to a gene: 7. The CDR3 is 15 amino acids. The DNA for the CDR3 is TGTGCCAGCAGTGGACAGGGGGCAGAGACTACTGAAGCTTTCTTT. This gives the protein CASSGQGAETTEAFF.

In its sample, this clonotype was seen a few times. This chain connects TRBV11-2 to TRBJ2-3; TRBD2 agrees at 8 bases. Germline V gives CDR1 SGHAT, CDR2 FQNNGV. The CDR3 extends over 16 amino acids. The J segment lost 6 bases and the V segment lost 2 bases, leaving 10 bases of the junction unmatched. CDR3 bases: TGTGCCAGCAGCTTATCTGGGACTAGAAAGTCTGATACGCAGTATTTT. Protein product: CASSLSGTRKSDTQYF.

In its sample, this clonotype was seen many times. The chain has TRBV12-3 or TRBV12-4 and TRBJ1-2; TRBD1 matches at 12 bases. The CDR3 contains 15 residues. J was trimmed by 4 bases and V by 5 bases; bases with no gene match: 5. The CDR3 protein is CASSGGTGGGYGYTF. CDR3 nucleotides: TGTGCCAGCAGTGGGGGGACAGGGGGCGGCTATGGCTACACCTTC.

This clonotype showed up just a few times. The chain combines TRBV7-2 with TRBJ2-1, with 9 positions matching TRBD1. The CDR3 contains 13 residues. Unmatched junction bases numbered 7, after V lost 9 bases and J lost 7 bases. Germline values: CDR1 SGHTA, CDR2 FQGNSA. The DNA for the CDR3 is TGTGCCAGTCAAGGGACAGGGTGGAATGAGCAGTTCTTC. Its translation is CASQGTGWNEQFF.

The chain joins TRBV7-8 to TRBJ2-5; D possibly corresponds to TRBD1 (5 bases). Between the trimmed V and J ends, which lost 3 bases and 6 bases, there was a span of 11 bases. CDR3 size: 13 residues. The germline gives CDR1 SGHVS, CDR2 FQNEAQ. The CDR3 protein is CASSLGQDQTQYF. The CDR3 coding sequence is TGTGCCAGCAGCTTGGGGCAGGACCAGACCCAGTACTTC.

This clonotype was seen many times. The genes are TRBV5-6 and TRBJ1-2; no definite D call. Germline lookup yields CDR1 SGHDT and CDR2 YYEEEE. The CDR3 is 13 residues long. The V end was cut by 1 base, the J end by 3 bases, with 7 bases between. The DNA of the CDR3 is TGTGCCAGCAGCTTGTGGTACGACTATGGCTACACCTTC. Amino acids: CASSLWYDYGYTF.

In this sample, this clonotype turned up many times. The chain employs TRBV28 and TRBJ2-5; D possibly corresponds to TRBD1 (6 bases). This CDR3 is built from 14 residues. The V gene's germline CDR1 is MDHEN and CDR2 SYDVKM. Deletions cut 5 bases from V and 5 bases from J, with 15 bases between. In DNA form, the CDR3 reads TGTGCCAGCAGTCACAGGGCACCCGTGGAGACCCAGTACTTC. Its protein product is CASSHRAPVETQYF. Based on the CDR3 plus reference TRBV28 and TRBJ2-5, the full variable domain is DVKVTQSSRYLVKRTGEKVFLECVQDMDHENMFWYRQDPGLGLRLIYFSYDVKMKEKGDIPEGYSVSREKKERFSLILESASTNQTSMYLCASSHRAPVETQYFGPGTRLLVL.